This is a list of T cell receptor beta chains from one sample in a study of T cell repertoires in cytomegalovirus infection. TCRdb called the reads again in MiXCR, with one record for every CDR3 protein. The sample lists about 830,000 distinct CDR3 sequences, approximately 32% occurring once. These receptors have no known antigen. Sequencing used cultured CD8+ T cells from PBMCs, obtained from culture after CMV antigen stimulation. The origin of the receptors is a human donor in good health (CMV status not recorded). Some clones in this sample may be carry-over from other donors' samples. Both conserved end residues are part of each CDR3. The D gene is left open where the match is weak. Size values are once, few and many counts, or a class for expanded clones, and some rows have none.

v_call	cdr3_length	j_call	clone_size	d_call	cdr3_nt	cdr3_aa
TRBV29-1	13	TRBJ2-7	few	TRBD1	TGCAGCGCCATGGGACAGGGGTGGGACGAGCAGTACTTC	CSAMGQGWDEQYF
TRBV10-3	11	TRBJ1-2	.	.	TGTGCCTCCCAAGGGATCTATGGCTACACCTTC	CASQGIYGYTF
TRBV7-6	14	TRBJ2-2	few	.	TGTGCCAGCAGCCCGGACACCTACACCGGGGAGCTGTTTTTT	CASSPDTYTGELFF
TRBV7-2	14	TRBJ2-4	many	.	TGTGCCAGCAGCGCTCCGGGACAACAAAACATTCAGTACTTC	CASSAPGQQNIQYF
TRBV19	12	TRBJ1-1	few	.	TGTGCCAGTAGTATCGGTGTCGCTGAAGCTTTCTTT	CASSIGVAEAFF
TRBV3-1	16	TRBJ2-6	.	TRBD1	TGTGCCAGCCTGGGACAGGGGGCCTCTGGGGCCAACGTCCTGACTTTC	CASLGQGASGANVLTF
TRBV5-5	15	TRBJ2-5	.	.	TGTGCCAGCAGCGGGGGAATCACAAGTACAGGGACCCAGTACTTC	CASSGGITSTGTQYF
TRBV24-1	15	TRBJ1-2	.	.	TGTGCCACCAGTGATTTCCAGGGCGAGGGCTATGGCTACACCTTC	CATSDFQGEGYGYTF
TRBV6-5	16	TRBJ1-4	.	TRBD1	TGTGCCAGCAGTTCGGACAGGCGCGGATATAATGAAAAACTGTTTTTT	CASSSDRRGYNEKLFF
TRBV7-6	15	TRBJ1-1	many	.	TGTGCCAGCAGCATGGAGACAGGTGCGAACACTGAAGCTTTCTTT	CASSMETGANTEAFF
TRBV19	14	TRBJ1-1	few	.	TGTGCCAGTAGTTCCCGACAGGTGAACACTGAAGCTTTCTTT	CASSSRQVNTEAFF
TRBV4-2	16	TRBJ1-2	few	.	TGTGCCAGCAGCCAAGATTCAGGCAAAACTAACTATGGCTACACCTTC	CASSQDSGKTNYGYTF
TRBV7-9	14	TRBJ2-1	few	.	TGTGCCAGCAGCCCTGTAACAGGGTGGAATGAGCAGTTCTTC	CASSPVTGWNEQFF
TRBV20-1	14	TRBJ1-1	.	TRBD1	TGCAGTACCACTCCGGGACAGGGGGCTTATATGGCTTTCTTT	CSTTPGQGAYMAFF
TRBV6-2/TRBV6-3	15	TRBJ1-5	.	TRBD1	TGTGCCAGCAGTTACCCGGGACAGGATAATCAGCCCCAGCATTTT	CASSYPGQDNQPQHF
TRBV4-3	15	TRBJ2-1	.	TRBD2	TGCGCCAGCAGCCGCCTACTAGCGGGGGGGTTTGAGCAGTTCTTC	CASSRLLAGGFEQFF
TRBV4-1	16	TRBJ2-1	few	.	TGCGCCAGCAGCCAAGAATCGTGGGTGTCCTACAATGAGCAGTTCTTC	CASSQESWVSYNEQFF
TRBV11-2	15	TRBJ2-3	.	TRBD2	TGTGCCAGCAGCTTAAGCGGGGGGTATCCAGATACGCAGTATTTT	CASSLSGGYPDTQYF
TRBV15	20	TRBJ2-1	.	TRBD2	TGTGCCACCAGGGATCATGTAGCGGGGGGCCGCCCTTATACCTACAATGAGCAGTTCTTC	CATRDHVAGGRPYTYNEQFF
TRBV3-1	16	TRBJ2-3	.	.	TGTGCCAGCAGCCAGTTCAATGGAAGGGAGACAGATACGCAGTATTTT	CASSQFNGRETDTQYF
TRBV6-6	10	TRBJ1-2	few	.	TGTGCCAGCCAGATGGATGGCTACACCTTC	CASQMDGYTF
TRBV7-9	15	TRBJ1-3	.	.	TGTGCCAGCAGCCGAGGGTCCCTCGTGGCAAACACCATATATTTT	CASSRGSLVANTIYF
TRBV7-9	12	TRBJ2-1	.	TRBD2	TGTGCCAGCAGCCGGGAGGACAATGGGCAGTTCTTC	CASSREDNGQFF
TRBV29-1	13	TRBJ2-1	.	.	TGCAGCTCCTGGATATGGGACGCGAATGAGCAGTTCTTC	CSSWIWDANEQFF
TRBV29-1	14	TRBJ2-1	.	.	TGCAGTCATATCCAGGAGGATGACTACAATGAGCAGTTCTTC	CSHIQEDDYNEQFF
TRBV7-9	18	TRBJ2-4	.	TRBD1	TGTGCCAGCAGCTGGGGGGACAGGCCCTTCACTTTCAAAAACATTCAGTACTTC	CASSWGDRPFTFKNIQYF
TRBV7-9	15	TRBJ1-1	.	.	TGTGCCAGCAGCCCCTGGGAGGGGATGAACACTGAAGCTTTCTTT	CASSPWEGMNTEAFF
TRBV20-1	13	TRBJ1-2	.	.	TGCAGTGCTCTAAAACAAGGTCTCTATGGCTACACCTTC	CSALKQGLYGYTF
TRBV4-3	17	TRBJ2-2	few	.	TGCGCCAGCAGTCAAGATGGCGGGGGCTATTTCACCGGGGAGCTGTTTTTT	CASSQDGGGYFTGELFF
TRBV7-9	14	TRBJ1-1	.	TRBD1	TGTGCCAGCATCCGATACGAAGGGGGCCCTGAAGCTTTCTTT	CASIRYEGGPEAFF
TRBV2	14	TRBJ2-7	.	.	TGTGCCAGCAGTGATCCAGGGATCTCCTACGAGCAGTACTTC	CASSDPGISYEQYF
TRBV7-2	12	TRBJ1-1	many	.	TGTGCCAGCAGCTCAAGCGGCACTGAAGCTTTCTTT	CASSSSGTEAFF
TRBV19	18	TRBJ2-1	.	TRBD2	TGTGCCAGTAGACTCACTAGCGGGGGGAAAAGCTCCTACAATGAGCAGTTCTTC	CASRLTSGGKSSYNEQFF
TRBV13	14	TRBJ2-7	.	.	TGTGCCAGCAGCCCGAGGGGGTTTGGCTACGAGCAGTACTTC	CASSPRGFGYEQYF
TRBV7-2	15	TRBJ1-2	many	.	TGTGCCAGCAGCTTACGGGGAGGACGGGCCTATGGCTACACCTTC	CASSLRGGRAYGYTF
TRBV20-1	16	TRBJ2-4	.	TRBD2	TGCAGTGCTAGCAGCGGGGGGTACCTAGCCAAAAACATTCAGTACTTC	CSASSGGYLAKNIQYF
TRBV10-3	12	TRBJ2-7	.	.	TGTGCCATCATGGGGACGGACTACGAGCAGTACTTC	CAIMGTDYEQYF
TRBV20-1	11	TRBJ1-2	.	.	TGCAGTGCTCCACACCTCTATGGCTACACCTTC	CSAPHLYGYTF
TRBV6-1	13	TRBJ1-6	.	.	TGTGCCAGTCCGGGACCGATTAATTCACCCCTCCACTTT	CASPGPINSPLHF
TRBV5-6	14	TRBJ1-2	.	.	TGTGCCAGCAGCTCTCCTACAGGGAACTATGGCTACACCTTC	CASSSPTGNYGYTF
TRBV28	15	TRBJ1-1	.	.	TGTGCCAGCAGTACTCCCGTGGGGAATCCCGGGACGGCTTTCTTT	CASSTPVGNPGTAFF
TRBV7-9	14	TRBJ2-7	.	.	TGTGCCAGCAGCTCTAAGGGCCCCCCCTACGAGCAGTACTTC	CASSSKGPPYEQYF
TRBV24-1	20	TRBJ2-6	.	TRBD1	TGTGCCACCAGTGATTGGACCTGGGACAGGGGGCGCGATGGGGCCAACGTCCTGACTTTC	CATSDWTWDRGRDGANVLTF
TRBV4-2	15	TRBJ2-1	.	.	TGTGCCAGCAGCCAAGAGGGCGCGGTATTGAATGAGCAGTTCTTC	CASSQEGAVLNEQFF
TRBV19	14	TRBJ1-5	.	.	TGTGCCAGTAGTATAACTCAGGGGAATCAGCCCCAGCATTTT	CASSITQGNQPQHF
TRBV6-6	16	TRBJ1-3	.	.	TGTGCCAGCCTAACTCGAGGGTCCGACCCTAAAAACACCATATATTTT	CASLTRGSDPKNTIYF
TRBV6-1	11	TRBJ1-1	.	.	TGTGCCAGCACTTATGGCGGGCAAGCTTTCTTT	CASTYGGQAFF
TRBV7-8	16	TRBJ2-3	many	TRBD2	TGTGCCAGCAGCTTAGTAGCGGGGGGGTGGGCAGATACGCAGTATTTT	CASSLVAGGWADTQYF
TRBV20-1	15	TRBJ2-7	.	TRBD1	TGCAGTGCTAGAGATACAAGGACAGGGGCCTACGAGCAGTACTTC	CSARDTRTGAYEQYF
TRBV5-6	18	TRBJ2-3	.	TRBD2	TGTGCCAGCAGTTCGACTAGCGGGGGGGCAATCCTCACAGATACGCAGTATTTT	CASSSTSGGAILTDTQYF
TRBV7-9	14	TRBJ1-2	few	TRBD1	TGTGCCAGCAGCTTTAATCGGGACAGAGGTGGCTACACCTTC	CASSFNRDRGGYTF
TRBV6-5	14	TRBJ1-4	.	.	TGTGCCAGCAGCCAAGGGCGGTTTAGCGAAAAACTGTTTTTT	CASSQGRFSEKLFF
TRBV6-5	20	TRBJ1-2	.	TRBD1	TGTGCCAGCAGTTACTCGATCAGTGGCAGGGGGCAACCAGCTAACTATGGCTACACCTTC	CASSYSISGRGQPANYGYTF
TRBV2	16	TRBJ1-2	.	.	TGTGCCAGCAGTAGGGTTTCAACTAACGCTAACTATGGCTACACCTTC	CASSRVSTNANYGYTF
TRBV4-3	14	TRBJ2-5	few	.	TGCGCCAGCAGCCAAGATTTACTAAAAGAGACCCAGTACTTC	CASSQDLLKETQYF
TRBV24-1	19	TRBJ2-1	.	TRBD2	TGTGCCACCAGTGATTTGCAAATTAGCGGGGATAACACCTACAATGAGCAGTTCTTC	CATSDLQISGDNTYNEQFF
TRBV28	16	TRBJ2-1	few	TRBD1	TGTGCCAGCAGTTACGAACCGGGACAGGGAATCCATGAGCAGTTCTTC	CASSYEPGQGIHEQFF
TRBV6-5	14	TRBJ1-2	.	.	TGTGCCAGCAGCCCCTTTTCAGGGTCAGCTGGCTACACCTTC	CASSPFSGSAGYTF
TRBV7-8	16	TRBJ2-2	few	TRBD1	TGTGCCAGCAGCTTCGGTAGGGGGCGAAACACCGGGGAGCTGTTTTTT	CASSFGRGRNTGELFF
TRBV6-6	14	TRBJ1-1	.	.	TGTGCCAGCATGGTCGGCCCCTCGCGGACTGAAGCTTTCTTT	CASMVGPSRTEAFF